The sequence of this TCR beta chain was determined in a study of T cells in Graves' hyperthyroidism and ophthalmopathy. The germline V gene encodes CDR1 SGHRS and CDR2 YFSETQ. The CDR3 sequence is 16 residues long. Between the trimmed V and J ends, which lost 5 bases and 0 bases, there was a span of 15 bases. RNA transcripts were the template for amplifying TCR beta CDR3 regions. HTBI primers were the set used in a first-round RT-PCR of the TCR CDR3. TCRdb reanalysed the multiplex PCR reads using MiXCR and keeps one entry per CDR3 protein. The table includes approximately 600,000 distinct CDR3 sequences, roughly 16% detected once.

The source is a woman aged 25-40 years with Graves' hyperthyroidism. The V call is TRBV5-1, the J call TRBJ1-3; D is ambiguous. Sequenced sample: blood. This CDR3 is CASSPSSAVSGNTIYF. The CDR3 nucleotides read TGCGCCAGCAGTCCCTCGTCCGCCGTCTCTGGAAACACCATATATTTT.